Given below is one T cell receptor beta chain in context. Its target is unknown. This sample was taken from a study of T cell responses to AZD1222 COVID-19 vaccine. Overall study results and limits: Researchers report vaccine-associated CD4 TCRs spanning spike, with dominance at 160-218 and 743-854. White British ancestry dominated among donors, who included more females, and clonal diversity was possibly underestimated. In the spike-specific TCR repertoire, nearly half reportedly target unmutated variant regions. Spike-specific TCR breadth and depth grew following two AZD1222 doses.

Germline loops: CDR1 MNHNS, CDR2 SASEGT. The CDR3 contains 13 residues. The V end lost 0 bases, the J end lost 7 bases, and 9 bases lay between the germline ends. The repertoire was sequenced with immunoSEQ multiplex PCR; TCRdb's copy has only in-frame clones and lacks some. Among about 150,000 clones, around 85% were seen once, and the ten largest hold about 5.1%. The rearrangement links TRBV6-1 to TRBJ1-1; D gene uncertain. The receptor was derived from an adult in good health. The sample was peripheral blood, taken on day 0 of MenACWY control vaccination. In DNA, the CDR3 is TGTGCCAGCAGTGAAGCTAGCTTTAATGAAGCTTTCTTT. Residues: CASSEASFNEAFF.